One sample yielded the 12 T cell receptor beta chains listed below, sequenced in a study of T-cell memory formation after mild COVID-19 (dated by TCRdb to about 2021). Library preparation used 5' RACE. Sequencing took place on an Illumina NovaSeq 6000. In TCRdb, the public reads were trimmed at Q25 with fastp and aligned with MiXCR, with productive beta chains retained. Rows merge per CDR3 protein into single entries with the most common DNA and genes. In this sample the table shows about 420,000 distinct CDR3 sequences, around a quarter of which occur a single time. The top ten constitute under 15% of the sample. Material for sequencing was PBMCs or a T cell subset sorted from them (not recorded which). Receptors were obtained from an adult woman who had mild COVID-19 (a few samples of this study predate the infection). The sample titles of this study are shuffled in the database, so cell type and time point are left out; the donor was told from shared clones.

The CDR3 DNA sequence: TGTGCCAGCAGCCCCCGAGGGGCCCCCGAGCAGTACTTC. Protein sequence: CASSPRGAPEQYF. This chain connects TRBV7-9 to TRBJ2-7; TRBD1 or TRBD2 may be the D gene (5 bases each). The V gene's germline CDR1 is SEHNR and CDR2 FQNEAQ (reference sequence). The CDR3 has 13 amino acids. V was shortened by 5 bases and J by 6 bases, with 14 bases between the two germline ends.

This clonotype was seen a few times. This CDR3 reads CASSLEGLAGNTGELFF. The CDR3 DNA follows: TGTGCCAGCAGCTTAGAAGGTCTAGCCGGGAACACCGGGGAGCTGTTTTTT. The J gene is TRBJ2-2, the V gene TRBV11-3, with D perhaps TRBD2 (5 bases). In germline, CDR1 is SGHNT, CDR2 YENEEA. V was pared by 0 bases and J by 1 base, with 12 bases between. The CDR3 totals 17 residues. The whole variable domain, remainder taken from reference TRBV11-3 and TRBJ2-2, is EAGVVQSPRYKIIEKKQPVAFWCNPISGHNTLYWYLQNLGQGPELLIRYENEEAVDDSQLPKDRFSAERLKGVDSTLKIQPAELGDSAVYLCASSLEGLAGNTGELFFGEGSRLTVL.

The CDR3 nucleotides are TGTGCCAGCAGTTCCCTACTTGTGGAAGGGGGCAATGGGGCCAACGTCCTGACTTTC. Protein sequence: CASSSLLVEGGNGANVLTF. This chain links TRBV12-3 or TRBV12-4 with TRBJ2-6; TRBD1 aligns across 7 bases. The CDR3 has 19 amino acids. With V trimmed by 4 bases and J by 3 bases, 15 bases remained unmatched.

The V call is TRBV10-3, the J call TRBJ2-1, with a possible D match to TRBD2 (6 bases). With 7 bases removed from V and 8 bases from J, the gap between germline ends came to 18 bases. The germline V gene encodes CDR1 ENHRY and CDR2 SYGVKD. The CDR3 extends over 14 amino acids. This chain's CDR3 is CAIKEGLPGYEQFF. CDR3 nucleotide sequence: TGTGCCATCAAAGAGGGACTCCCCGGCTATGAGCAGTTCTTC.

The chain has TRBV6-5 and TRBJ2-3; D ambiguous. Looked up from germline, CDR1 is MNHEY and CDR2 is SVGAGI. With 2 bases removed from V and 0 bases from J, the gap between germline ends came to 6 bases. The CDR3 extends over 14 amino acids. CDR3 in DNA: TGTGCCAGCAGTTACCTCCAGAGCACAGATACGCAGTATTTT. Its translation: CASSYLQSTDTQYF.

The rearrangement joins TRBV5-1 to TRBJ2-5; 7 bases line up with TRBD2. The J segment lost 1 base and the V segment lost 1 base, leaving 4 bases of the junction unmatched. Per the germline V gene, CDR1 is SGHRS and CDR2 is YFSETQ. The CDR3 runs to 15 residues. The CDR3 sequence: CASSLYGRAQETQYF. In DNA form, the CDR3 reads TGCGCCAGCAGCTTGTATGGGAGGGCCCAAGAGACCCAGTACTTC.

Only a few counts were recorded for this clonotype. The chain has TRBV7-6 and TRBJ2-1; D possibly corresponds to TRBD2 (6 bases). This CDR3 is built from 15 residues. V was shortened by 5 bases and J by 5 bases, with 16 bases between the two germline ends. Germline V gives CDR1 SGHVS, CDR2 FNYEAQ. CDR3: CASSRRPGLNNEQFF. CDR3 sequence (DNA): TGTGCCAGCAGCCGCCGACCGGGACTCAACAATGAGCAGTTCTTC.

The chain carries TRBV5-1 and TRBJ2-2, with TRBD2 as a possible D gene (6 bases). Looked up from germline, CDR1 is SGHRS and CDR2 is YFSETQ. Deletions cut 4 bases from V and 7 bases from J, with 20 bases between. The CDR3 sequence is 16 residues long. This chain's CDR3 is CASSPSERAGGGELFF. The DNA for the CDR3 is TGCGCCAGCAGCCCATCTGAGCGGGCCGGAGGCGGGGAGCTGTTTTTT.

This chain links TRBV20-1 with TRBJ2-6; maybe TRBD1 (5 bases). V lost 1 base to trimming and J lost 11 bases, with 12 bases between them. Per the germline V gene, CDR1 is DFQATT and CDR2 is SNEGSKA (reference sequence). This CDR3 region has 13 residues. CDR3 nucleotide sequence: TGCAGTGCTAGAGGTTGGACACAGGACGTCCTGACTTTC. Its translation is CSARGWTQDVLTF.

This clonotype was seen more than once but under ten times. The CDR3 reads CASSQDEGRGYGYTF. In DNA, the CDR3 is TGCGCCAGCAGCCAAGATGAGGGAAGGGGCTATGGCTACACCTTC. This sequence joins TRBV4-1 and TRBJ1-2; D possibly corresponds to TRBD1 (5 bases). The ends were cut back, 0 bases at V and 4 bases at J, with 12 bases in the middle. The CDR3 has 15 residues. Germline CDR1 reads MGHRA; CDR2 reads YSYEKL.

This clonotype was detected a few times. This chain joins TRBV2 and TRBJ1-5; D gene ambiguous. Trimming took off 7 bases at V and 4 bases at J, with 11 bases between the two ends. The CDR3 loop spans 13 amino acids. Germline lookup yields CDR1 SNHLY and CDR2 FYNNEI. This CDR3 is CASTVLRNQPQHF. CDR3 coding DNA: TGTGCCAGCACCGTTCTTAGGAATCAGCCCCAGCATTTT.

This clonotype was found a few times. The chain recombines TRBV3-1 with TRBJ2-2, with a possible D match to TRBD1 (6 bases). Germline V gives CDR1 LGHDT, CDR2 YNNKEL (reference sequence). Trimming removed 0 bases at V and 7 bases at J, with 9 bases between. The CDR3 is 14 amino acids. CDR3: CASSQERGIGELFF. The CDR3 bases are TGTGCCAGCAGCCAAGAAAGGGGGATCGGGGAGCTGTTTTTT. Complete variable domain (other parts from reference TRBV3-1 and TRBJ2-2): DTAVSQTPKYLVTQMGNDKSIKCEQNLGHDTMYWYKQDSKKFLKIMFSYNNKELIINETVPNRFSPKSPDKAHLNLHINSLELGDSAVYFCASSQERGIGELFFGEGSRLTVL.